A single sample is the source of the 31 T cell receptor beta chains below, sequenced in a study of T cell responses to AZD1222 COVID-19 vaccine. Clones were sequenced by immunoSEQ multiplex PCR, and TCRdb holds only the in-frame ones, with some missing. This sample has under 30,000 clones, with roughly 90% found just once. The sequences come from peripheral blood, collected 28 days after the second AZD1222 dose. Every receptor here comes from an adult who received the AZD1222 COVID-19 vaccine.

The rearrangement links TRBV5-6 to TRBJ2-5; no firm D call. This CDR3 has 13 amino acids. The V gene's germline CDR1 is SGHDT and CDR2 YYEEEE. V lost 2 bases to trimming and J lost 3 bases, with 8 bases between them. The CDR3 protein is CASSFTGKETQYF. CDR3 DNA sequence: TGTGCCAGCAGCTTCACCGGAAAAGAGACCCAGTACTTC.

The chain employs TRBV5-1 and TRBJ2-1, with a possible D match to TRBD2 (5 bases). V was cut by 0 bases and J by 5 bases, with 12 bases left in between. Looked up from germline, CDR1 is SGHRS and CDR2 is YFSETQ. The CDR3 is made up of 15 amino acids. Here the CDR3 reads CASSLVGAGNNEQFF. CDR3 sequence (DNA): TGCGCCAGCAGCTTGGTAGGCGCCGGGAACAATGAGCAGTTCTTC.

This chain links TRBV18 with TRBJ1-2, with 10 bases identical to TRBD1. There are 15 residues in the CDR3. Trimming cost V 2 bases and J 7 bases; bases outside gene matches: 7. From germline, CDR1 is KGHSH and CDR2 LQKENI. Written as DNA, the CDR3 is TGTGCCAGCTCACCAGGGGGACAGGGGCTTTCTGGCTACACCTTC. Its protein product is CASSPGGQGLSGYTF.

Of note for this clone: Other DNA variants within this sample encode the same CDR3. This chain joins TRBV9 and TRBJ1-6; D possibly corresponds to TRBD1 (5 bases). The CDR3 has 16 amino acids. V was pared by 0 bases and J by 0 bases, with 7 bases between. Germline CDR1 reads SGDLS; CDR2 reads YYNGEE. CDR3 sequence (DNA): TGTGCCAGCAGCGTAGGGGGGAGCTCCTATAATTCACCCCTCCACTTT. It yields the protein CASSVGGSSYNSPLHF.

V and J are TRBV7-9 and TRBJ2-7; D gene unclear. Per germline, CDR1 SEHNR and CDR2 FQNEAQ (reference sequence). The CDR3 has 14 amino acids. V was clipped by 3 bases and J by 2 bases, with 11 bases between them. DNA for the CDR3: TGTGCCAGCAGCTTTCCCACACTGACCTACGAGCAGTACTTC. Amino acids: CASSFPTLTYEQYF.

The chain links TRBV5-5 to TRBJ2-1; TRBD2 matches at 7 bases. The J segment lost 4 bases and the V segment lost 4 bases, leaving 2 bases of the junction unmatched. The CDR3 runs 13 residues. Germline loops: CDR1 SGHKS, CDR2 YYEKEE (reference sequence). The CDR3 DNA sequence: TGTGCCAGCAGCGGCGGGGGATACAATGAGCAGTTCTTC. It translates to CASSGGGYNEQFF.

The rearrangement joins TRBV11-2 to TRBJ2-1; 7 positions agree with TRBD2. Germline CDR1 and CDR2: SGHAT and FQNNGV. Trimming at V came to 7 bases and at J to 3 bases, leaving 12 bases not matched to a gene. CDR3 length: 16 residues. This CDR3 reads CASTSGVLAVYNEQFF. CDR3 in DNA: TGTGCCAGCACCAGCGGAGTCCTAGCGGTCTACAATGAGCAGTTCTTC.

This chain joins TRBV6-1 and TRBJ2-7; the D gene could be TRBD1 or TRBD2 (7 bases each). The germline V gene has CDR1 MNHNS and CDR2 SASEGT. Trimming left V 3 bases short and J 2 bases short, with 20 bases between. The CDR3 spans 17 residues. CDR3 sequence: CASSDLGEGAGPYEQYF. Written as DNA, the CDR3 is TGTGCCAGCAGTGATCTTGGGGAGGGGGCCGGACCCTACGAGCAGTACTTC.

The rearrangement links TRBV24-1 to TRBJ2-6; D possibly corresponds to TRBD2 (5 bases). Germline V lookup: CDR1 KGHDR, CDR2 SFDVKD. The CDR3 is made up of 15 amino acids. Trimming stripped 4 bases from V and 2 bases from J, with 8 bases between. The CDR3 reads CATSETGTGANVLTF. DNA of the CDR3: TGTGCCACCAGTGAAACGGGGACTGGGGCCAACGTCCTGACTTTC.

This chain uses TRBV15 with TRBJ1-4; D is perhaps TRBD1 (5 bases). The CDR3 covers 14 residues. Germline values: CDR1 LNHNV, CDR2 YYDKDF (reference sequence). V shed 1 base and J shed 7 bases, with 10 bases lying between them. CDR3 residues: CATSRGGASEKLFF. The CDR3 nucleotides read TGTGCCACCAGCAGAGGAGGGGCCAGTGAAAAACTGTTTTTT.

The CDR3 coding sequence is TGTGCCAGCAGCCAAGATGTCCACTCCTACGAGCAGTACTTC. Translation gives CASSQDVHSYEQYF. This sequence joins TRBV4-2 and TRBJ2-7; the D is unclear. This CDR3 has 14 amino acids. The V end lost 0 bases, the J end lost 0 bases, and 6 bases lay between the germline ends. Germline V lookup: CDR1 LGHNA, CDR2 YNFKEQ.

The table lists this clone with a count of one. The V gene is TRBV27, the J gene TRBJ2-7; D may be TRBD2 (5 bases). Germline V gene lookup returns CDR1 MNHEY and CDR2 SMNVEV (reference sequence). This CDR3 region has 15 residues. Trimming pared 6 bases from V and 0 bases from J, leaving 15 bases between. This CDR3 is CASRPRTLSSYEQYF. CDR3 nucleotides: TGTGCCAGCAGGCCTAGGACTTTAAGCTCCTACGAGCAGTACTTC.

The V and J genes are TRBV5-1 and TRBJ2-3, with 7 bases that match TRBD2. J lost 7 bases, V lost 1 base, and 6 bases had no gene match. Germline assignment: CDR1 SGHRS and CDR2 YFSETQ. CDR3 length: 14 amino acids. This CDR3 reads CASSLPSGDYTQYF. CDR3 sequence (DNA): TGCGCCAGCAGCTTGCCTAGCGGAGATTATACGCAGTATTTT.

The chain has TRBV19 and TRBJ1-6; 8 nucleotides agree with TRBD1. The V gene's germline CDR1 is LNHDA and CDR2 SQIVND (reference sequence). CDR3 length: 15 amino acids. V shed 5 bases, J shed 8 bases, and the junction held 8 bases outside the gene matches. The CDR3 DNA sequence: TGTGCCAGTAGTCCCTGGACAGGGAGGGATTCACCCCTCCACTTT. Translating it yields CASSPWTGRDSPLHF.

The chain recombines TRBV7-9 with TRBJ2-1; D uncertain. Germline V lookup: CDR1 SEHNR, CDR2 FQNEAQ (reference sequence). The V and J ends lost 8 bases and 4 bases respectively, with 6 bases between them. CDR3 length equals 11 residues. For the CDR3, the DNA is TGTGCCAGCCTCCAGTACAATGAGCAGTTCTTC. Translating gives CASLQYNEQFF.

This chain uses TRBV3-1 (or the pseudogene TRBV3-2) with TRBJ2-7; 9 nucleotides agree with TRBD2. V shed 1 base, J shed 9 bases, and the junction held 10 bases outside the gene matches. Germline CDR1 reads LGHDT; CDR2 reads YNNKEL (reference sequence). The CDR3 is 15 residues long. In nucleotides, the CDR3 is TGTGCCAGCAGCCAAGGGACTAGCGCCCAATCGTGGCAGTACTTC. It codes for CASSQGTSAQSWQYF.

This clone showed up just a few times. The chain carries TRBV4-1 and TRBJ2-2, with D maybe TRBD2 (5 bases). Trimming cost V 0 bases and J 6 bases, with 5 bases left between them. The CDR3 length is 13 residues. Germline CDR1 MGHRA, CDR2 YSYEKL. DNA of the CDR3: TGCGCCAGCAGCCAAGAAGCGGCCGGGGAGCTGTTTTTT. Translation gives CASSQEAAGELFF.

This chain links TRBV14 with TRBJ1-5, with 9 bases fitting TRBD1. The V and J ends lost 5 bases and 0 bases, in that order; junction bases with no gene match: 11. Germline lookup yields CDR1 SGHDN and CDR2 FVKESK. This CDR3 contains 18 residues. The CDR3 loop is CASSTPNRGLHSNQPQHF. As DNA, the CDR3 is TGTGCCAGCAGCACCCCGAACAGGGGGCTACATAGCAATCAGCCCCAGCATTTT.

V usage is TRBV6-5 and J usage is TRBJ1-1; maybe TRBD1 (5 bases). This CDR3 contains 12 residues. With 4 bases removed from V and 10 bases from J, the gap between germline ends came to 13 bases. The V gene's germline CDR1 is MNHEY and CDR2 SVGAGI. The CDR3 region is CASSLNGQGAFF. The CDR3 DNA is TGTGCCAGCAGTTTAAATGGTCAGGGAGCTTTCTTT.

The rearrangement links TRBV27 to TRBJ1-5, with 9 bases fitting TRBD1. The germline gives CDR1 MNHEY, CDR2 SMNVEV (reference sequence). With 3 bases clipped from V and 5 bases from J, the junction kept 5 bases outside the gene matches. This CDR3 has 15 amino acids. The CDR3 sequence is CASSFGTGGDQPQHF. CDR3 nucleotides: TGTGCCAGCAGTTTTGGAACAGGGGGCGATCAGCCCCAGCATTTT.

The chain combines TRBV7-2 with TRBJ2-3; possibly TRBD2 for D (6 bases). Between the trimmed V and J ends, which lost 10 bases and 2 bases, there was a span of 19 bases. The CDR3 runs to 15 residues. Germline V gene data show CDR1 as SGHTA and CDR2 as FQGNSA. The CDR3 loop reads CATRRTRGATDTQYF. The CDR3 nucleotides read TGTGCCACCAGAAGGACCCGCGGGGCCACAGATACGCAGTATTTT. Full variable domain (outside the CDR3, taken from reference TRBV7-2 and TRBJ2-3): GAGVSQSPSNKVTEKGKDVELRCDPISGHTALYWYRQSLGQGLEFLIYFQGNSAPDKSGLPSDRFSAERTGGSVSTLTIQRTQQEDSAVYLCATRRTRGATDTQYFGPGTRLTVL.

The J gene is TRBJ2-3, the V gene TRBV11-2; D gene uncertain. Trimming pared 5 bases from V and 5 bases from J, leaving 5 bases between. Germline loops: CDR1 SGHAT, CDR2 FQNNGV. The CDR3 length is 11 residues. The CDR3 here is CASSPKDTQYF. The CDR3 DNA is TGTGCCAGCAGCCCTAAAGATACGCAGTATTTT.

The genes are TRBV7-9 and TRBJ1-6, with TRBD1 matching over 8 bases. The ends lost 3 bases at V and 4 bases at J; junction bases unmatched: 14. Germline V gene data show CDR1 as SEHNR and CDR2 as FQNEAQ (reference sequence). This CDR3 has 19 amino acids. The CDR3 here is CASSFDRGTGQLYNSPLHF. DNA of the CDR3: TGTGCCAGCAGCTTTGACCGCGGGACAGGACAGCTGTATAATTCACCCCTCCACTTT.

The chain recombines TRBV2 with TRBJ1-5; 9 bases are a match to TRBD1. J was trimmed by 6 bases and V by 5 bases; bases with no gene match: 5. CDR3 length: 14 residues. Germline CDR1 reads SNHLY; CDR2 reads FYNNEI. The CDR3 DNA reads TGTGCCAGCAGTTGGACAGGGGCGCGTCAGCCCCAGCATTTT. This encodes CASSWTGARQPQHF.

Worth noting for this clone: One end of the junction fails to match germline, which may point to a read error. CDR3 coding DNA: TGCGGTGTAGGCGGGAGTGCAGTGACCGGGGAGCTGTTTTTT. It codes for CGVGGSAVTGELFF. The chain couples TRBV19 to TRBJ2-2, with 7 bases lining up with TRBD2. The germline V gene has CDR1 LNHDA and CDR2 SQIVND (reference sequence). CDR3 length: 14 residues.

V usage is TRBV19 and J usage is TRBJ2-3; a weak D match, TRBD2 (5 bases). In germline, CDR1 is LNHDA, CDR2 SQIVND (reference sequence). V was cut by 6 bases and J by 4 bases, with 14 bases left in between. The CDR3 loop spans 14 amino acids. CDR3 in amino acids: CASREAGSADTQYF. The CDR3 DNA sequence: TGTGCCAGTAGGGAGGCGGGTTCGGCAGATACGCAGTATTTT.

The chain combines TRBV7-9 with TRBJ1-2; the D gene is possibly TRBD1 (5 bases). V shed 2 bases and J shed 1 base, with 20 bases lying between them. The germline gives CDR1 SEHNR, CDR2 FQNEAQ (reference sequence). This CDR3 is built from 18 residues. CDR3 sequence (DNA): TGTGCCAGCAGCTTACTGGGGCCGGGTGGAACGAGTAACTATGGCTACACCTTC. Its protein product is CASSLLGPGGTSNYGYTF.

The genes are TRBV4-2 and TRBJ2-7, with TRBD2 matching 7 bases. The CDR3 contains 15 residues. CDR1 and CDR2 (germline): LGHNA, YNFKEQ. V trimming: 4 bases; J trimming: 2 bases; junction bases outside the gene matches: 8. The CDR3 is CASSPASGNPYEQYF. Written as DNA, the CDR3 is TGTGCCAGCAGCCCGGCCAGCGGGAACCCCTACGAGCAGTACTTC.

This rearrangement joins TRBV5-1 to TRBJ2-5; 7 bases fit TRBD1. Losses at the gene ends were 2 bases for V and 2 bases for J; bases not matched to a gene: 3. Germline V CDR1 and CDR2: SGHRS, YFSETQ. This CDR3 region has 14 residues. The CDR3 is CASSFRGQQETQYF. For the CDR3, the DNA is TGCGCCAGCAGCTTCAGGGGACAGCAAGAGACCCAGTACTTC.

V and J are TRBV20-1 and TRBJ1-2; unclear D gene. CDR3 size: 12 residues. V lost 3 bases to trimming and J lost 1 base, with 6 bases between them. Germline lookup yields CDR1 DFQATT and CDR2 SNEGSKA (reference sequence). As DNA, the CDR3 is TGCAGTGCTAGTACGAATAACTATGGCTACACCTTC. Amino acid sequence: CSASTNNYGYTF.

The rearrangement uses TRBV6-2 or TRBV6-3 and TRBJ1-1; D gene ambiguous. CDR3 length: 13 amino acids. Germline CDR1 reads MNHEY; CDR2 reads SVGEGT. Trimming took 0 bases from V and 3 from J, leaving 5 bases between them. The CDR3 DNA is TGTGCCAGCAGTTACTCAAGATACACTGAAGCTTTCTTT. Protein: CASSYSRYTEAFF.